What follows are 6 T cell receptor beta chains derived from one specimen sequenced in a study of cytomegalovirus exposure and HLA in healthy donors. Amplification used 60 Vbeta primers and 13 Jbeta primers. Clones were sequenced by immunoSEQ multiplex PCR, and TCRdb holds only the in-frame ones, with some missing. The sample lists 150,000 or so clones, around 83% occurring once. The sample consisted of PBMCs. These receptors all come from a woman between 18 and 29 years old in good health and CMV-seronegative.

The CDR3 here is CSVGGAGSREKLFF. CDR3 sequence (DNA): TGCAGCGTTGGCGGGGCAGGGTCGCGAGAAAAACTGTTTTTT. The rearrangement links TRBV29-1 to TRBJ1-4; tentatively, D is TRBD1 (5 bases). The CDR3 has 14 residues. Germline CDR1 is SQVTM and CDR2 is ANQGSEA. The germline V and J ends were trimmed by 4 bases and 8 bases, with 17 bases remaining between them.

The V gene is TRBV27, the J gene TRBJ2-1; TRBD2 is a possible D gene (6 bases). The length of the CDR3 is 14 residues. The V and J ends lost 6 bases and 3 bases respectively, with 12 bases between them. Germline V gene lookup returns CDR1 MNHEY and CDR2 SMNVEV (reference sequence). DNA of the CDR3: TGTGCCAGCAGCCCACGGGACTTCTACAATGAGCAGTTCTTC. Amino acids: CASSPRDFYNEQFF.

The chain couples TRBV18 to TRBJ2-7; 11 nucleotides line up with TRBD1. J was trimmed by 10 bases and V by 3 bases; bases with no gene match: 17. The CDR3 totals 17 residues. Germline CDR1 and CDR2: KGHSH and LQKENI. Written as DNA, the CDR3 is TGTGCCAGCTCACCCGCCGGTCCTGGACAGGGGGCAACACGACAGTACTTC. It is translated as CASSPAGPGQGATRQYF.

This chain joins TRBV7-2 and TRBJ2-1; 9 bases agree with TRBD2. CDR1 is SGHTA, CDR2 FQGNSA, per germline. V was pared by 6 bases and J by 9 bases, with 9 bases of the junction left unmatched. This CDR3 has 14 residues. The CDR3 bases are TGTGCCAGCAGTATGACTAGCGGTTTTTCTGAGCAGTTCTTC. Protein sequence: CASSMTSGFSEQFF.

This chain uses TRBV5-4 with TRBJ1-2, with D perhaps TRBD1 (6 bases). The CDR3 spans 13 residues. The germline V gene encodes CDR1 SGHNT and CDR2 YYREEE (reference sequence). Trimming left V 4 bases short and J 4 bases short, with 11 bases between. In DNA, the CDR3 is TGTGCCAGCAGCCAGGGGCAGGGCTATGGCTACACCTTC. As protein: CASSQGQGYGYTF.

V and J are TRBV9 and TRBJ1-1; D gene ambiguous. Germline V gene data show CDR1 as SGDLS and CDR2 as YYNGEE. The V end lost 0 bases, the J end lost 0 bases, and 18 bases lay between the germline ends. This CDR3 region has 18 residues. CDR3 sequence: CASSVDEGLGRLNTEAFF. In DNA form, the CDR3 reads TGTGCCAGCAGCGTAGATGAGGGATTAGGACGGCTGAACACTGAAGCTTTCTTT.